What follows are 25 T cell receptor beta chains derived from one specimen sequenced in a study of blood T cells in healthy people across ages. For the second PCR, which ran for about 7 to 11 cycles, a sample-barcoded 5' primer and a J-beta primer mix were used. TCRdb used MiXCR to reprocess the 5' RACE reads, holding one entry per CDR3 protein. Of about 720,000 distinct CDR3 sequences listed, around 25% are singletons. The same specimen was also included in a second study, on T cells of mothers and their children.

Sequenced material: blood. Receptors originate from a boy aged 5-17 years in good health.

V is TRBV7-6 and J is TRBJ2-5; TRBD2 aligns across 13 bases. Trimming removed 5 bases from V and 5 bases from J; junction bases left unmatched: 11. This CDR3 has 17 residues. Germline V gives CDR1 SGHVS, CDR2 FNYEAQ. The CDR3 reads CASSHPLAGGPSETQYF. DNA of the CDR3: TGTGCCAGCAGCCACCCACTAGCGGGAGGGCCATCGGAGACCCAGTACTTC.

This chain uses TRBV7-2 with TRBJ2-3; D remains unclear. Germline assignment: CDR1 SGHTA and CDR2 FQGNSA. The CDR3 is made up of 14 amino acids. Trimming removed 0 bases at V and 3 bases at J, with 7 bases between. The CDR3 DNA is TGTGCCAGCAGCTTAGCAGTTACGACAGATACGCAGTATTTT. As protein: CASSLAVTTDTQYF. Full variable domain (missing parts from reference TRBV7-2 and TRBJ2-3): GAGVSQSPSNKVTEKGKDVELRCDPISGHTALYWYRQSLGQGLEFLIYFQGNSAPDKSGLPSDRFSAERTGGSVSTLTIQRTQQEDSAVYLCASSLAVTTDTQYFGPGTRLTVL.

The chain employs TRBV28 and TRBJ2-1; 13 positions agree with TRBD2. The assigned J gene may be wrong: the sequence end matches TRBJ2-5 better. Germline V lookup: CDR1 MDHEN, CDR2 SYDVKM. This CDR3 has 16 residues. CDR3 sequence: CASREGLAGLDETQYF. CDR3 DNA sequence: TGTGCCAGCAGAGAGGGACTAGCGGGACTAGACGAGACCCAGTACTTC.

The V gene is TRBV12-3 or TRBV12-4, the J gene TRBJ1-1, with unresolved D. V lost 3 bases and J 6 bases, leaving 8 bases between the germline ends. The CDR3 consists of 12 residues. The chain's CDR3 is CASSFGTAEAFF. CDR3 sequence (DNA): TGTGCCAGCAGTTTTGGAACGGCTGAAGCTTTCTTT.

This clonotype appeared a few times. This chain joins TRBV11-2 and TRBJ2-3; D not certain. The V and J ends lost 1 base and 2 bases respectively, with 13 bases between them. CDR3 length equals 16 residues. Germline V gene lookup returns CDR1 SGHAT and CDR2 FQNNGV. The CDR3 spells CASSLVYSDNTDTQYF. As DNA, the CDR3 is TGTGCCAGCAGCTTAGTATACTCGGATAACACAGATACGCAGTATTTT.

The chain links TRBV27 to TRBJ1-2; TRBD1 aligns across 8 bases. Germline values: CDR1 MNHEY, CDR2 SMNVEV (reference sequence). CDR3 length equals 14 residues. V gave up 4 bases and J gave up 6 bases; unmatched junction bases: 7. Written as DNA, the CDR3 is TGTGCCAGCAGTTCGACAGGGGCGCTTAATGGCTACACCTTC. Translation: CASSSTGALNGYTF.

The chain uses TRBV5-6 and TRBJ2-7, with 9 bases that match TRBD2. Trimming at V came to 3 bases and at J to 1 base, leaving 14 bases not matched to a gene. This CDR3 contains 18 residues. Germline lookup yields CDR1 SGHDT and CDR2 YYEEEE. CDR3 region: CASSWRQTSGSGSYEQYF. CDR3 DNA sequence: TGTGCCAGCAGCTGGAGACAGACTAGCGGTAGCGGTTCCTACGAGCAGTACTTC.

This chain connects TRBV4-1 to TRBJ1-2; TRBD1 matches at 9 bases. The junction had 9 bases not matched to a gene; V was cut back by 2 bases and J by 8 bases. Per germline, CDR1 MGHRA and CDR2 YSYEKL. The CDR3 sequence is 15 residues long. The CDR3 is CASSQNSQGAQGYTF. As DNA, the CDR3 is TGCGCCAGCAGCCAAAACTCACAGGGGGCGCAAGGCTACACCTTC.

In its sample, this clonotype was seen a few times. The chain combines TRBV29-1 with TRBJ2-5; TRBD2 aligns across 7 bases. The CDR3 is 14 amino acids. Trimming cost V 2 bases and J 0 bases; bases outside gene matches: 3. The germline CDR1 and CDR2 sequences are SQVTM and ANQGSEA. The CDR3 nucleotides read TGCAGCGTTGAAACTAGCGAGTACCAAGAGACCCAGTACTTC. This encodes CSVETSEYQETQYF.

The genes are TRBV5-8 and TRBJ1-2, with D maybe TRBD1 (6 bases). The CDR3 is 14 residues long. Per germline, CDR1 SGHTS and CDR2 YDEGEE. The germline V and J ends were trimmed by 0 bases and 8 bases, with 14 bases remaining between them. DNA of the CDR3: TGTGCCAGCAGCTTGGAGGCGGGGGCTAGCGGCTACACCTTC. Translating gives CASSLEAGASGYTF.

This clonotype was observed once. The rearrangement joins TRBV7-2 to TRBJ2-5, with 9 bases lining up with TRBD2. After removal of 1 base from V and 1 base from J, the junction contained 4 bases not matched to a gene. This CDR3 has 16 amino acids. The V gene's germline CDR1 is SGHTA and CDR2 FQGNSA. The DNA for the CDR3 is TGTGCCAGCAGCTTAGACGGTAGCGGGGGCCAAGAGACCCAGTACTTC. Its protein is CASSLDGSGGQETQYF.

This clonotype has more than one count but fewer than ten. The rearrangement links TRBV7-9 to TRBJ2-4; tentative D call: TRBD1 (6 bases). From germline, CDR1 is SEHNR and CDR2 FQNEAQ (reference sequence). The V end lost 4 bases, the J end lost 8 bases, and 18 bases lay between the germline ends. This CDR3 contains 15 residues. CDR3 nucleotides: TGTGCCAGCAGCTCGGGACAAATTAAAGTGGACATTCAGTACTTC. As protein: CASSSGQIKVDIQYF.

The rearrangement uses TRBV4-3 and TRBJ2-7; D ambiguous. Germline-derived CDR1 and CDR2 are LGHNA and YSLEER. Trimming took 0 bases from V and 2 from J, leaving 11 bases between them. The CDR3 consists of 15 residues. CDR3 residues: CASSQDRGVTYEQYF. CDR3 in DNA: TGCGCCAGCAGCCAAGATAGAGGCGTAACCTACGAGCAGTACTTC.

The chain uses TRBV9 and TRBJ2-5, with 10 bases lining up with TRBD2. V lost 3 bases, J lost 5 bases, and 7 bases stayed unmatched. The CDR3 runs to 15 residues. Germline assignment: CDR1 SGDLS and CDR2 YYNGEE. CDR3 residues: CASSGGLAPLETQYF. The CDR3 DNA sequence: TGTGCCAGCAGCGGGGGACTAGCGCCCCTGGAGACCCAGTACTTC. The complete variable domain, with remaining parts taken from reference TRBV9 and TRBJ2-5, reads DSGVTQTPKHLITATGQRVTLRCSPRSGDLSVYWYQQSLDQGLQFLIQYYNGEERAKGNILERFSAQQFPDLHSELNLSSLELGDSALYFCASSGGLAPLETQYFGPGTRLLVL.

The chain uses TRBV28 and TRBJ2-7, with D perhaps matching TRBD1 (5 bases). V lost 9 bases and J 3 bases, leaving 18 bases between the germline ends. The V gene's germline CDR1 is MDHEN and CDR2 SYDVKM. This CDR3 contains 14 residues. In DNA, the CDR3 is TGTGCCAGTGAAGGGGCAGACAGCCTCTACGAGCAGTACTTC. Protein product: CASEGADSLYEQYF. The variable domain in full, completed from reference TRBV28 and TRBJ2-7, reads DVKVTQSSRYLVKRTGEKVFLECVQDMDHENMFWYRQDPGLGLRLIYFSYDVKMKEKGDIPEGYSVSREKKERFSLILESASTNQTSMYLCASEGADSLYEQYFGPGTRLTVT.

The chain couples TRBV4-3 to TRBJ2-7; a weak D match, TRBD1 (6 bases). The CDR3 runs 15 residues. Trimming removed 0 bases from V and 2 bases from J, with 11 bases in between. Germline-derived CDR1 and CDR2 are LGHNA and YSLEER. DNA of the CDR3: TGCGCCAGCAGCCAAGATACGGCAGGGGCCTACGAGCAGTACTTC. Translated, it gives CASSQDTAGAYEQYF.

The chain has TRBV9 and TRBJ2-7, with 9 bases lining up with TRBD1. Germline CDR1 and CDR2: SGDLS and YYNGEE. This CDR3 spans 16 amino acids. The trim removed 0 bases at V and 4 bases at J, leaving 8 bases unmatched. CDR3 nucleotides: TGTGCCAGCAGCGTAGCTGGACAGGGGCCACCTTACGAGCAGTACTTC. Protein: CASSVAGQGPPYEQYF.

This clonotype has only a few counts. The rearrangement links TRBV5-1 to TRBJ2-7; 12 nucleotides line up with TRBD2. CDR3 length: 15 amino acids. V lost 1 base, J lost 5 bases, and 4 bases stayed unmatched. Per the germline V gene, CDR1 is SGHRS and CDR2 is YFSETQ. CDR3 in amino acids: CASSLSSGRGDEQYF. The DNA of the CDR3 is TGCGCCAGCAGCTTGTCTAGCGGGAGGGGAGACGAGCAGTACTTC.

The chain links TRBV6-5 to TRBJ2-7; D ambiguous. The CDR3 runs 16 residues. CDR1 and CDR2 (germline): MNHEY, SVGAGI. Trimming took 0 bases from V and 0 from J, leaving 12 bases between them. CDR3 residues: CASSYSTTVASYEQYF. Here the CDR3 DNA reads TGTGCCAGCAGTTACTCGACCACTGTAGCCTCCTACGAGCAGTACTTC.

The gene calls are TRBV15 and TRBJ2-6, with TRBD1 matching 7 bases. V was pared by 2 bases and J by 2 bases, with 0 bases of the junction left unmatched. Germline values: CDR1 LNHNV, CDR2 YYDKDF (reference sequence). The CDR3 has 15 amino acids. CDR3 region: CATSRTGAGANVLTF. The CDR3 region has the DNA TGTGCCACCAGCAGAACAGGGGCTGGGGCCAACGTCCTGACTTTC. Filled out from reference TRBV15 and TRBJ2-6, the complete variable domain reads DAMVIQNPRYQVTQFGKPVTLSCSQTLNHNVMYWYQQKSSQAPKLLFHYYDKDFNNEADTPDNFQSRRPNTSFCFLDIRSPGLGDTAMYLCATSRTGAGANVLTFGAGSRLTVL.

The chain joins TRBV7-2 to TRBJ2-7, with D unclear. The CDR3 is made up of 15 amino acids. Germline lookup yields CDR1 SGHTA and CDR2 FQGNSA. With 1 base removed from V and 0 bases from J, the gap between germline ends came to 10 bases. The CDR3 spells CASSLEGGSSYEQYF. CDR3 DNA sequence: TGTGCCAGCAGCTTAGAGGGCGGTAGCTCCTACGAGCAGTACTTC.

The rearrangement links TRBV4-1 to TRBJ2-1, with a tentative D call TRBD2 (5 bases). The DNA end is a closer match to TRBJ2-7, so the J assignment may be wrong. The V gene's germline CDR1 is MGHRA and CDR2 YSYEKL. There are 15 residues in the CDR3. The CDR3 is CASSQDSRVSYEQYF. The CDR3 coding sequence is TGCGCCAGCAGCCAAGATTCGCGGGTAAGCTACGAGCAGTACTTC.

This clonotype was found a few times. The chain employs TRBV20-1 and TRBJ1-5; 7 bases are a match to TRBD1. The CDR3 runs 15 residues. Germline trimming cut 0 bases from V and 2 bases from J; bases unmatched to any gene: 4. CDR1 is DFQATT and CDR2 is SNEGSKA in the germline V gene (reference sequence). CDR3 residues: CSAREYRGRNQPQHF. In DNA form, the CDR3 reads TGCAGTGCTAGAGAATACAGGGGTCGCAATCAGCCCCAGCATTTT.

This clonotype was counted between two and nine times. Its ends do not fully match the called genes, so a read error is possible. This chain uses TRBV20-1 with TRBJ2-7; TRBD2 agrees at 7 bases. This CDR3 is 14 amino acids long. Germline-derived CDR1 and CDR2 are DFQATT and SNEGSKA (reference sequence). The CDR3 DNA sequence: TGCAGTGCTGGCCGAGCGGGACTTTCCTACGAGCAGCACTTC. As protein: CSAGRAGLSYEQHF.

This clonotype was found a few times. V gene TRBV6-1 combines with J gene TRBJ2-5, with TRBD2 matching over 7 bases. V lost 8 bases and J lost 11; bases outside the gene matches: 8. The CDR3 runs to 11 residues. The germline gives CDR1 MNHNS, CDR2 SASEGT. The chain's CDR3 is CASDGGGEQYF. The CDR3 DNA reads as TGTGCCAGCGATGGGGGGGGTGAGCAGTACTTC.